This T cell receptor beta chain was profiled in a study of CD8 T cells in Susac syndrome. TEMRA cells were FACS-enriched, and CD8+ and CD4+ T cells were isolated negatively. cDNA came from roughly 0.53 to 1 ug RNA primed by random hexamers. The amplification used immunoSEQ multiplex PCR on TCR beta CDR3; it spanned 54 Vbeta and 13 Jbeta. TCRdb reprocessed the immunoSEQ multiplex PCR reads with MiXCR, giving one entry per CDR3 protein. The data show approximately 150,000 distinct CDR3 sequences, about 90% seen once. This CDR3 has 14 residues. Trimming took 2 bases from V and 0 from J, leaving 5 bases between them. Looked up from germline, CDR1 is MNHEY and CDR2 is SVGEGT.

This TCR was recovered from a human donor in good health. The chain couples TRBV6-2 or TRBV6-3 to TRBJ1-5; the D is unclear. Material: CD4+ T cells from PBMCs. CDR3 in DNA: TGTGCCAGCAGTTACCATTATAGCAATCAGCCCCAGCATTTT. Encoded protein: CASSYHYSNQPQHF.